The rows below give T cell receptor beta chains drawn from one sample of a study of T-cell memory formation after mild COVID-19. TCRdb reprocessed the 5' RACE reads via MiXCR and lists one record per CDR3 protein. The sample includes about 270,000 distinct CDR3 sequences, less than 20% of them seen just once. Sample: PBMCs or a T cell subset sorted from them (not recorded which). Receptors originate from an adult woman who had mild COVID-19 (a few samples of this study predate the infection). Cell type and time point are not known. The CDR3 runs from the conserved cysteine through the conserved F or W. Each record gives: J gene, D gene, CDR3 length, clone size, V gene, CDR3 protein, CDR3 DNA. D genes are given only for firm matches. The size field is filled for only some rows; it gives once, few, many or a size class.

TRBJ2-2,TRBD2,16,-,TRBV5-1,CASSRQAGAYTGELFF,TGCGCCAGCAGCAGACAAGCGGGGGCCTACACCGGGGAGCTGTTTTTT
TRBJ1-1,-,14,-,TRBV2,CASSEQTVGTEAFF,TGTGCCAGCAGTGAGCAGACAGTAGGAACTGAAGCTTTCTTT
TRBJ1-2,TRBD1,15,many,TRBV5-1,CASSETGAVDYGYTF,TGCGCCAGCAGCGAAACAGGGGCGGTGGACTATGGCTACACCTTC
TRBJ2-3,-,13,-,TRBV29-1,CSVEDQGADTQYF,TGCAGCGTAGAGGATCAGGGTGCAGATACGCAGTATTTT
TRBJ1-5,-,16,-,TRBV3-1,CASSQDPPLSNQPQHF,TGTGCCAGCAGCCAAGATCCCCCCTTAAGCAATCAGCCCCAGCATTTT
TRBJ1-1,-,13,-,TRBV6-1,CASSAQAGPEAFF,TGTGCCAGCAGCGCCCAGGCGGGGCCTGAAGCTTTCTTT
TRBJ2-5,-,16,-,TRBV10-3,CAISESPGPLGETQYF,TGTGCCATCAGTGAGTCCCCAGGGCCCTTGGGGGAGACCCAGTACTTC
TRBJ1-5,-,14,few,TRBV5-1,CASSLGTLGQPQHF,TGCGCCAGCAGCTTGGGAACATTAGGTCAGCCCCAGCATTTT
TRBJ2-5,-,15,-,TRBV18,CASSPTHGQQETQYF,TGTGCCAGCTCACCGACCCACGGCCAACAAGAGACCCAGTACTTC
TRBJ2-7,TRBD2,16,few,TRBV11-1,CASSPGRGLAAYEQYF,TGTGCCAGCAGCCCCGGGAGGGGACTAGCGGCCTACGAGCAGTACTTC
TRBJ2-1,TRBD2,16,many,TRBV5-1,CASSLSSSGGYNEQFF,TGCGCCAGCAGCTTGTCGTCTAGCGGGGGCTACAATGAGCAGTTCTTC
TRBJ1-1,TRBD1,14,few,TRBV18,CASSQTGVLTEAFF,TGTGCCAGCTCACAGACAGGGGTGCTCACTGAAGCTTTCTTT
TRBJ2-6,-,16,-,TRBV12-3/TRBV12-4,CASSPERGFGANVLTF,TGTGCCAGCAGCCCTGAAAGGGGATTCGGGGCCAACGTCCTGACTTTC
TRBJ2-1,-,16,few,TRBV6-1,CASSEQGPSSYNEQFF,TGTGCCAGCAGTGAACAAGGCCCCAGCTCCTACAATGAGCAGTTCTTC
TRBJ1-2,TRBD1,14,-,TRBV5-5,CASSLGTGDYGYTF,TGTGCCAGCAGCTTGGGGACAGGGGACTATGGCTACACCTTC
TRBJ2-7,TRBD2,16,-,TRBV27,CASSLGTGGSSYEQYF,TGTGCCAGCAGTTTGGGAACTGGCGGGAGCTCCTACGAGCAGTACTTC
TRBJ2-7,-,13,-,TRBV12-3/TRBV12-4,CASSLEPTYEQYF,TGTGCCAGCAGTTTGGAGCCTACCTACGAGCAGTACTTC
TRBJ1-2,TRBD1,14,few,TRBV3-1,CASSHRGANYGYTF,TGTGCCAGCAGCCACAGGGGGGCTAACTATGGCTACACCTTC
TRBJ2-1,TRBD2,13,many,TRBV4-3,CASSHSGGHEQFF,TGCGCCAGCAGCCACTCGGGAGGTCATGAGCAGTTCTTC
TRBJ2-1,TRBD2,17,few,TRBV12-3/TRBV12-4,CASSFKAGVSVGGEQFF,TGTGCCAGCAGTTTTAAAGCGGGAGTATCTGTAGGGGGTGAGCAGTTCTTC